The text below deals with one T cell receptor (beta chain). Its cognate antigen has yet to be identified. Base quality data are lacking; no much larger clone is found one base away. The record originates from a study of blood T cell repertoires in COVID-19 (dated by TCRdb to 2020 to 2021). For context, the study as a whole: Samples covering the acute and convalescent phases of COVID-19 were provided by collaborators in the United States, Italy and Spain. The dataset comprised deeply sampled blood TCRbeta repertoires from subjects exposed to, actively infected with, or recovered from COVID-19. HLA class I and class II types, where available, came from metadata supplied by the sample provider rather than from assay-based typing. The repertoires were released in a freely available public database meant as a resource for research on the immune response to SARS-CoV-2. Sample metadata almost always included a de-identified subject ID, COVID-19 status, age in years and sex. The material from the prospective study consisted of cDNA or gDNA derived from T cells, B-cell-depleted T cells, or PBMCs. The samples were drawn from two sources: the first 160 participants of the ongoing ImmuneRACE study, and over 950 subjects contributed by 6 global collaborators. Overall study outcomes, separate from this receptor: How much clinical and demographic metadata was included differed by source and by participant, and the metadata was provided uncurated.

TCRbeta CDR3 regions were amplified from genomic DNA by means of the immunoSEQ Assay, a bias-controlled multiplex PCR. Per the source publication's procedure: Nucleated cell counts per sample were estimated from amplification of reference gene primers within the assay. Sequence reads were collapsed and filtered to measure the absolute abundance of every unique TCRbeta CDR3 rearrangement. For each sample, productive Simpson clonality was calculated as the square root of Simpson's diversity index over productive rearrangements. In its TCRdb copy, this immuneACCESS table keeps in-frame sequences only and misses some clones. Where compared with another copy, unresolved V genes explain less than half of these, and the others have no known cause. V and J calls and clone size are those listed in that table; D and trimming were worked out from the DNA. In all, the sample holds around 150,000 clones, and 60% to 85% of those were seen once. Of the sample, 2.8% is held by the ten largest clones.

V is pruned by 2 bases and J by 2 bases, leaving 5 bases of the junction without a gene match. For CDR1 and CDR2, the germline V gene lists SNHLY and FYNNEI. The CDR3 covers 15 residues, taking in both the cysteine and the phenylalanine. Of the read, only the CDR3 DNA is kept; its 45 bases are in frame from base 1. Collaborating institutions collected whole blood in K2EDTA tubes following their own protocols. Collaborator samples were shipped for TCRbeta analysis as frozen whole blood, isolated PBMCs, or DNA extracted from either sample type. The specimen was peripheral blood. Here the chain combines TRBV2 and TRBJ2-7; 8 central nucleotides agree with TRBD2. This sequence was found in an older man with acute or convalescent COVID-19. The CDR3 region: CASSEPLAGTYEQYF. The nucleotide sequence is given as TGTGCCAGCAGTGAACCCTTAGCGGGAACCTACGAGCAGTACTTC.